This TCR beta chain was recovered during a study of T-cell memory formation after mild COVID-19. Across the whole study: For the most part, TCR clusters were specific to one donor.

Trimming removed 5 bases from V and 2 bases from J, with 12 bases in between. CDR1 is SEHNR, CDR2 FQNEAQ, per germline (reference sequence). CDR3 length: 14 amino acids. 5'RACE with constant-segment primers built TCRalpha and TCRbeta cDNA libraries with UMIs. MiXCR was run by TCRdb on the 5' RACE reads, yielding one entry per CDR3 protein. The sample has tens of thousands of distinct CDR3 sequences, nearly 25% seen once. Sequenced input: PBMCs or a T cell subset sorted from them (not recorded which). This receptor was identified in a man between 18 and 29 years old who had mild COVID-19 (a few samples of this study predate the infection). Cell type and time point are not known. This sequence joins TRBV7-9 and TRBJ1-2; no clear D gene. CDR3 protein: CASSPRTENYGYTF. CDR3 DNA sequence: TGTGCCAGCAGCCCCCGGACGGAGAACTATGGCTACACCTTC.